This T cell receptor (beta chain) derives from a study of OX40 agonist ivuxolimab in advanced cancers. Profiled with immunoSEQ multiplex PCR; TCRdb holds only in-frame clones, not every one. The data hold approximately 60,000 clones, with approximately 86% observed a single time. The CDR3 has 13 amino acids. The V and J ends lost 4 bases and 5 bases respectively, with 11 bases between them. Looked up from germline, CDR1 is MNHEY and CDR2 is SVGAGI. The cohort excluded patients with autoimmune disease history or systemic immunosuppression. Sequences were derived from CD4+ or CD8+ T cells sorted from blood, sampled in a trial of the OX40 agonist ivuxolimab. This chain links TRBV6-5 with TRBJ1-2; possibly TRBD1 for D (6 bases). This clonotype originated in an adult with an advanced solid tumor such as melanoma, head and neck, liver or kidney cancer. This CDR3 is CASSSGTPYGYTF. The DNA for the CDR3 is TGTGCCAGCAGTTCCGGGACACCTTATGGCTACACCTTC.